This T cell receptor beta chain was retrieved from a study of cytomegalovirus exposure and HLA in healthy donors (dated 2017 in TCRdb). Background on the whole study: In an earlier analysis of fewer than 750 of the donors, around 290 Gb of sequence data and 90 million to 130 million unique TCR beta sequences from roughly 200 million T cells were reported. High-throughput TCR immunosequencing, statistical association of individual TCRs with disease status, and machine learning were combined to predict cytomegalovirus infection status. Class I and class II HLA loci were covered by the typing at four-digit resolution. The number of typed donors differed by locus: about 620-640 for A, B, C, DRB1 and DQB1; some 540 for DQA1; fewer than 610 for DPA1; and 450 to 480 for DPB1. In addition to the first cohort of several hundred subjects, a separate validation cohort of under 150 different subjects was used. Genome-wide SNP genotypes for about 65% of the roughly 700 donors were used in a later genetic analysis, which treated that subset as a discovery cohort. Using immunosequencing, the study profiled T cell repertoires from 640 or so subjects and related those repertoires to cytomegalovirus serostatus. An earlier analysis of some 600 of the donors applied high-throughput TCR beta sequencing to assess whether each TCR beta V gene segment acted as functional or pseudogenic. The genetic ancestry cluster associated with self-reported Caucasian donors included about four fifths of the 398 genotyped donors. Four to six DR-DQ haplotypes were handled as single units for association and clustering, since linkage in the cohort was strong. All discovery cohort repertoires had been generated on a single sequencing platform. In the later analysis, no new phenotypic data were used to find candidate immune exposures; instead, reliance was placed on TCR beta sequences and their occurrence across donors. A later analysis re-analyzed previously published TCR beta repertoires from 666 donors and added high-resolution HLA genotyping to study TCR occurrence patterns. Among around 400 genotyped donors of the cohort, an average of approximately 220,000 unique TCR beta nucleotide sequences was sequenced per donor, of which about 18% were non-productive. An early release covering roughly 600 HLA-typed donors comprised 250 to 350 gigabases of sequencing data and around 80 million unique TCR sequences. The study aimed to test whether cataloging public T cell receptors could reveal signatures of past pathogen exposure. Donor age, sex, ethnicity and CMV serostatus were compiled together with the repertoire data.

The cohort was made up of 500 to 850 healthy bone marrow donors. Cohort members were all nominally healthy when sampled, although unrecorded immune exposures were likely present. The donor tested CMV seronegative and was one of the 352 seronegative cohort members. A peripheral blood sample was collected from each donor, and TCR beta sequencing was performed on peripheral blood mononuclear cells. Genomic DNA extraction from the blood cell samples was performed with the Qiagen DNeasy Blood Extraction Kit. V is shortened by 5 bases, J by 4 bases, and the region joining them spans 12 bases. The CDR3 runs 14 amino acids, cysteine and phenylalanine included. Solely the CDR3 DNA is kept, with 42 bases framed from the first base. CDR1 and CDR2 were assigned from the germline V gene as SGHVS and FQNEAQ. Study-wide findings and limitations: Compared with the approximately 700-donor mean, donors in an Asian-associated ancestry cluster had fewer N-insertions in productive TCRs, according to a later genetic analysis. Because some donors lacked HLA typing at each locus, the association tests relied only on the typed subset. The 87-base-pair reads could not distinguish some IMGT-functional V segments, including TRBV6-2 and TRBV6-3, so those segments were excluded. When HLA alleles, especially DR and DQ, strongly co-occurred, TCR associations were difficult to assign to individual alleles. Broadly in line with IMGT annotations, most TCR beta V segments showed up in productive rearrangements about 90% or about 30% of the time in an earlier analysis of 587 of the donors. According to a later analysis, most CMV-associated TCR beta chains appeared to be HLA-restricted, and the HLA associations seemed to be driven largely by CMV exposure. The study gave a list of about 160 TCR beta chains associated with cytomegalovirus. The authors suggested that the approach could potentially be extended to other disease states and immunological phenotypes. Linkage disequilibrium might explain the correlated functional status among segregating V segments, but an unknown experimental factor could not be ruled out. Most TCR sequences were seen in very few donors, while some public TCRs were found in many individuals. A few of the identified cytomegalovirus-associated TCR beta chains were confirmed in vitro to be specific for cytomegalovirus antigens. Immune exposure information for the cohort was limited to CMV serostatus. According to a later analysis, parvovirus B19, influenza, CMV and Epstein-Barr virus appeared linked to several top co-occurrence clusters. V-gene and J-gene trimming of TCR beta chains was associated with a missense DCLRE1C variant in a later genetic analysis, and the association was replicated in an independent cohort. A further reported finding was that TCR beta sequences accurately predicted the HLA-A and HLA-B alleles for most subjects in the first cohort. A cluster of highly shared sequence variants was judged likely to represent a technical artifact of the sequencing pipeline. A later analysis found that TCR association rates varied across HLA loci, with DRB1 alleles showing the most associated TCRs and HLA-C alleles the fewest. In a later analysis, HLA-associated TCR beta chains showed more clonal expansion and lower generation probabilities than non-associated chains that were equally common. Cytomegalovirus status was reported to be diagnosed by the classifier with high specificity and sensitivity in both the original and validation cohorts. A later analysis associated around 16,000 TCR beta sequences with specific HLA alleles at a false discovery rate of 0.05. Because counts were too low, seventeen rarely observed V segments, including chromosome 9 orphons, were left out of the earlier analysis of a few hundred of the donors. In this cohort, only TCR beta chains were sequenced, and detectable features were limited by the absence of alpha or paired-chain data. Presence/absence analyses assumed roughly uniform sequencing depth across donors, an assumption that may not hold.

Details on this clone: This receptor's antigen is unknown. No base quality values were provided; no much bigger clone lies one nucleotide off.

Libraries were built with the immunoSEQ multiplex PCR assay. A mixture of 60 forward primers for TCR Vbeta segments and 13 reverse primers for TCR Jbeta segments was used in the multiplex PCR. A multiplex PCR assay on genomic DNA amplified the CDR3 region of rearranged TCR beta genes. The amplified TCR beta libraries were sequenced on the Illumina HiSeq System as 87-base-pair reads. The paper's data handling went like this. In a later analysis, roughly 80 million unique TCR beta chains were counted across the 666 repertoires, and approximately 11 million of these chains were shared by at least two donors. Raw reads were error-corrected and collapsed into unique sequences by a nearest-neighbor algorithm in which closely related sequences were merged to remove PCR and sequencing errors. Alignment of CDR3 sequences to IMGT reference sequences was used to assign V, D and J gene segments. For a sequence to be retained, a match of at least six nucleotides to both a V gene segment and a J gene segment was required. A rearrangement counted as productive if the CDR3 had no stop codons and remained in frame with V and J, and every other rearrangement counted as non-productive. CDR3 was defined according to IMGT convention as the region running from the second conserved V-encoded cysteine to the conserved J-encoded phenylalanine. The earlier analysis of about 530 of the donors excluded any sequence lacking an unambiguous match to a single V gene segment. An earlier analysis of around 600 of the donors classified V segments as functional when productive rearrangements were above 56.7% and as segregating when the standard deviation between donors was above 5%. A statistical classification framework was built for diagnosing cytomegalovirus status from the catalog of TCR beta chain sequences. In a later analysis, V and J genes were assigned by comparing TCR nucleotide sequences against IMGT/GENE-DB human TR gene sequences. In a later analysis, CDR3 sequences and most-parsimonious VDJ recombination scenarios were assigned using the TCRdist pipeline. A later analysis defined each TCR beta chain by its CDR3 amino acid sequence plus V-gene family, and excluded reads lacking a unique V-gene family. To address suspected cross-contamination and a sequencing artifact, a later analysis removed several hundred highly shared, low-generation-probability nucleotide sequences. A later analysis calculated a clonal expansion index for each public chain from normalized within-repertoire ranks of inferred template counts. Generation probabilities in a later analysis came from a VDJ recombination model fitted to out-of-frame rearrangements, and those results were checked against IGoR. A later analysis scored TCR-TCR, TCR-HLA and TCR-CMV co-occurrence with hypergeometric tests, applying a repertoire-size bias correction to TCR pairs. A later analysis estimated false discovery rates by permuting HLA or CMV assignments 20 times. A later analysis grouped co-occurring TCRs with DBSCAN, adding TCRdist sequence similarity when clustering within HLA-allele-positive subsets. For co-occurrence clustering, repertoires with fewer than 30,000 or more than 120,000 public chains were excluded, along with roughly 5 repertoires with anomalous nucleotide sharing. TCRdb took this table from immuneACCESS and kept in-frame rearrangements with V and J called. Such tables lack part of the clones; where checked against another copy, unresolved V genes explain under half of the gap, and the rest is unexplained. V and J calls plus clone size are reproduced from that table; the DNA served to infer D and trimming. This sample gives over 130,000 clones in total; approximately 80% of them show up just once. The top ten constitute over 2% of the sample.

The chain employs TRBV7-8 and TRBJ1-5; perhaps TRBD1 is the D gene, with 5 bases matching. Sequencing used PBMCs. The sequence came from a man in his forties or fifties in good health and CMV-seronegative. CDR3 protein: CASSRGAGNQPQHF. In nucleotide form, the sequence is TGTGCCAGCAGCCGCGGGGCGGGGAATCAGCCCCAGCATTTT.